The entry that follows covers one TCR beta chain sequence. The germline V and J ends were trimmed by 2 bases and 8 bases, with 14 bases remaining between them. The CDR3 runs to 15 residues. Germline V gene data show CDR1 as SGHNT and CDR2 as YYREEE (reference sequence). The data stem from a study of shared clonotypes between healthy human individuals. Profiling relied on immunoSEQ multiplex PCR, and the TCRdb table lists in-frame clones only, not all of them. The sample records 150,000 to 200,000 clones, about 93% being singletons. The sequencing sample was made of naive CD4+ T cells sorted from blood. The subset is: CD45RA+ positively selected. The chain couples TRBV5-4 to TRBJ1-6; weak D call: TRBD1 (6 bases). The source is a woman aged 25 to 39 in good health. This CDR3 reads CASSFRRQVHSPLHF. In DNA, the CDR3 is TGTGCCAGCAGCTTCAGACGACAGGTTCATTCACCCCTCCACTTT.